Below are 14 T cell receptor beta chains sequenced from a single sample in a study of T cell responses to AZD1222 COVID-19 vaccine. Method: immunoSEQ multiplex PCR; TCRdb's copy keeps in-frame clones and lacks some. The sample contains fewer than 300,000 clones, about 92% of which appear only once. The material was peripheral blood, obtained on day 0 of AZD1222 vaccination. The receptors shown here come from an adult in good health.

The chain links TRBV5-5 to TRBJ1-2, with D possibly matching TRBD1 (5 bases). There are 15 residues in the CDR3. V lost 0 bases and J lost 5, with 14 bases in between. The germline V gene encodes CDR1 SGHKS and CDR2 YYEKEE (reference sequence). The CDR3 loop reads CASSLAAGKEYGYTF. For the CDR3, the DNA is TGTGCCAGCAGCTTGGCGGCAGGGAAGGAGTATGGCTACACCTTC.

The chain recombines TRBV28 with TRBJ1-1, with D unresolved. The V end lost 5 bases, the J end lost 4 bases, and 11 bases lay between the germline ends. The CDR3 totals 13 residues. Looked up from germline, CDR1 is MDHEN and CDR2 is SYDVKM. CDR3 bases: TGTGCCAGCAGTATCCGTCGGGGCACTGAAGCTTTCTTT. Translation gives CASSIRRGTEAFF.

The chain joins TRBV7-9 to TRBJ2-7; perhaps TRBD1 as D (5 bases). Germline V gene data show CDR1 as SEHNR and CDR2 as FQNEAQ (reference sequence). The V end lost 4 bases, the J end lost 6 bases, and 13 bases lay between the germline ends. This CDR3 region has 13 residues. The CDR3 DNA is TGTGCCAGCAGCTCCGATTGGGGCCGCGAGCAGTACTTC. This codes for CASSSDWGREQYF.

This clone is a singleton in its sample. The chain couples TRBV30 to TRBJ2-5; D perhaps matches TRBD1 (5 bases). The V gene lost 4 bases and the J gene lost 7 bases, with 16 bases spanning the gap. Germline V CDR1 and CDR2: GTSNPN, SVGIG (reference sequence). The CDR3 sequence is 13 residues long. The CDR3 loop reads CAWMGLLGWTQYF. The CDR3 bases are TGTGCCTGGATGGGGCTCCTTGGATGGACCCAGTACTTC. Full variable domain (remainder filled in from reference TRBV30 and TRBJ2-5): SQTIHQWPATLVQPVGSPLSLECTVEGTSNPNLYWYRQAAGRGLQLLFYSVGIGQISSEVPQNLSASRPQDRQFILSSKKLLLSDSGFYLCAWMGLLGWTQYFGPGTRLLVL.

The J gene is TRBJ2-3, the V gene TRBV6-5, with a tentative D call TRBD2 (6 bases). The CDR3 is 12 residues long. V lost 7 bases to trimming and J lost 9 bases, with 14 bases between them. Germline CDR1 and CDR2: MNHEY and SVGAGI. CDR3 nucleotide sequence: TGTGCCAGCACTCGCCCGGGGAGGACGCAGTATTTT. This translates into CASTRPGRTQYF.

V and J are TRBV12-3 or TRBV12-4 and TRBJ1-5; D ambiguous. V lost 6 bases and J lost 2, with 5 bases in between. This CDR3 has 12 residues. The CDR3 spells CASSPRNQPQHF. The CDR3 nucleotides are TGTGCCAGCAGCCCTCGCAATCAGCCCCAGCATTTT.

This chain joins TRBV7-2 and TRBJ2-7; D is unresolved. This CDR3 contains 14 residues. CDR1 and CDR2 from the germline V gene are SGHTA and FQGNSA. Trimming removed 1 base at V and 1 base at J, with 8 bases between. In DNA form, the CDR3 reads TGTGCCAGCAGCTTAGAGGGCAGGTCCTACGAGCAGTACTTC. Amino acid sequence: CASSLEGRSYEQYF. Based on the CDR3 plus reference TRBV7-2 and TRBJ2-7, the full variable domain is GAGVSQSPSNKVTEKGKDVELRCDPISGHTALYWYRQSLGQGLEFLIYFQGNSAPDKSGLPSDRFSAERTGGSVSTLTIQRTQQEDSAVYLCASSLEGRSYEQYFGPGTRLTVT.

This chain connects TRBV7-3 to TRBJ2-1; 10 bases agree with TRBD1. Trimming at V came to 1 base and at J to 6 bases, leaving 3 bases not matched to a gene. This CDR3 is built from 15 residues. Germline CDR1 is SGHTA and CDR2 is FQGTGA. The CDR3 DNA sequence: TGTGCCAGCAGCTTAAAGGGACAGGGGTCCAATGAGCAGTTCTTC. Its translation is CASSLKGQGSNEQFF.

The CDR3 DNA is TGTGCCAGCAGCTCCCCCGGGACAGGCCTATGGCCCCAGCATTTT. Translation: CASSSPGTGLWPQHF. The chain uses TRBV28 and TRBJ1-5; 8 bases are shared with TRBD1. Germline assignment: CDR1 MDHEN and CDR2 SYDVKM. Losses at the gene ends were 6 bases for V and 9 bases for J; bases not matched to a gene: 13. The CDR3 has 15 residues.

This chain uses TRBV25-1 with TRBJ1-2, with D possibly being TRBD1 (6 bases). The CDR3 has 13 residues. Germline values: CDR1 MGHDK, CDR2 SYGVNS. The germline V and J ends were trimmed by 6 bases and 2 bases, with 10 bases remaining between them. The CDR3 spells CASRDRLNYGYTF. CDR3 nucleotide sequence: TGTGCCAGCAGGGACAGACTAAACTATGGCTACACCTTC.

The rearrangement uses TRBV30 and TRBJ2-6; no reliable D call. V lost 5 bases and J 0 bases, leaving 5 bases between the germline ends. Germline values: CDR1 GTSNPN, CDR2 SVGIG (reference sequence). The CDR3 runs to 13 residues. CDR3 DNA sequence: TGTGCCTGGCGGCCCTCTGGGGCCAACGTCCTGACTTTC. This encodes CAWRPSGANVLTF.

This clone appeared once. The chain employs TRBV18 and TRBJ1-1; D is possibly TRBD1 (5 bases). In germline, CDR1 is KGHSH, CDR2 LQKENI. The CDR3 extends over 12 amino acids. V was cut by 3 bases and J by 3 bases, with 5 bases left in between. CDR3 in amino acids: CASSPGHTEAFF. For the CDR3, the DNA is TGTGCCAGCTCACCGGGACACACTGAAGCTTTCTTT.

The V and J genes are TRBV4-1 and TRBJ1-1, with D uncertain. There are 14 residues in the CDR3. Between the trimmed V and J ends, which lost 3 bases and 1 base, there was a span of 9 bases. CDR1 is MGHRA and CDR2 is YSYEKL in the germline V gene. The DNA of the CDR3 is TGCGCCAGCAGCCACTGGGCCTCGAACACTGAAGCTTTCTTT. This codes for CASSHWASNTEAFF.

The chain has TRBV4-3 and TRBJ2-7; maybe TRBD1 (6 bases). In germline, CDR1 is LGHNA, CDR2 YSLEER. The CDR3 covers 15 residues. The ends were cut back, 0 bases at V and 4 bases at J, with 13 bases in the middle. The CDR3 DNA reads TGCGCCAGCAGCCAAGAAATGGGGACAACTTACGAGCAGTACTTC. This translates into CASSQEMGTTYEQYF.